This T cell receptor (beta chain) was recovered during a study of blood T cell repertoires in COVID-19. Study summary: From T cells, B-cell-depleted T cells, or PBMCs came the material, which was cDNA or gDNA.

TCRdb's copy holds only in-frame clones and misses some; the assay was immunoSEQ multiplex PCR. The sample carries about 400,000 clones, 75% to 90% recorded once. Per germline, CDR1 SGHAT and CDR2 FQNNGV. V gave up 3 bases and J gave up 4 bases; unmatched junction bases: 5. The CDR3 length is 15 residues. The source of this sequence is a young woman with acute or convalescent COVID-19. Sequencing used peripheral blood. The genes are TRBV11-2 and TRBJ2-1; TRBD2 matches at 8 bases. CDR3 loop: CASSLISGAYNEQFF. The CDR3 nucleotides are TGTGCCAGCAGCTTGATTAGCGGGGCGTACAATGAGCAGTTCTTC.